The next 29 T cell receptor beta chains were all read from a single sample in a study of blood T cell repertoires in COVID-19. Only in-frame clones appear in the TCRdb table, and some are missing; sequencing was by immunoSEQ multiplex PCR. There are about 160,000 clones in the sample; around 85% occur only once, and 5.6% lies in the top ten. Sequences were obtained from PBMCs or T cells enriched from blood (not recorded which). The origin of the receptors is a woman aged 35 to 49 with acute COVID-19.

Remarks on this clone: Other DNA sequences from this sample encode an identical CDR3 as well. The rearrangement links TRBV27 to TRBJ1-1; 8 bases map to TRBD1. The CDR3 covers 13 residues. Losses at the gene ends were 6 bases for V and 4 bases for J; bases not matched to a gene: 4. Per the germline V gene, CDR1 is MNHEY and CDR2 is SMNVEV (reference sequence). The CDR3 reads CASRLTGGTEAFF. In DNA, the CDR3 is TGTGCCAGCAGACTTACAGGGGGCACTGAAGCTTTCTTT.

The chain links TRBV7-3 to TRBJ2-2; D gene uncertain. Trimming removed 5 bases at V and 5 bases at J, with 15 bases between. Germline values: CDR1 SGHTA, CDR2 FQGTGA. CDR3 length: 15 amino acids. The CDR3 coding sequence is TGTGCCAGCAGCGATAGTCCCGGCGGAACCGGGGAGCTGTTTTTT. It yields the protein CASSDSPGGTGELFF.

Points on this clone: One junction end does not reproduce the germline sequence, and a read error may be involved. The V gene is TRBV25-1, the J gene TRBJ2-7; TRBD1 aligns across 9 bases. CDR3 size: 10 residues. The germline gives CDR1 MGHDK, CDR2 SYGVNS. The CDR3: CASSEGQGKF. DNA for the CDR3: TGTGCCAGCAGTGAGGGACAGGGAAAGTTC.

This chain uses TRBV6-5 with TRBJ2-2, with 10 bases lining up with TRBD2. In germline, CDR1 is MNHEY, CDR2 SVGAGI. CDR3 size: 15 residues. The ends lost 6 bases at V and 6 bases at J; junction bases unmatched: 7. CDR3 nucleotides: TGTGCCAGCAGGGGTCTAGCGGGGGCTCCCGGGGAGCTGTTTTTT. It codes for CASRGLAGAPGELFF.

J is TRBJ1-4 and V is TRBV6-5; possible D gene TRBD1, 5 bases. Germline values: CDR1 MNHEY, CDR2 SVGAGI. Trimming took off 2 bases at V and 0 bases at J, with 7 bases between the two ends. The CDR3 runs 15 residues. The CDR3, as DNA: TGTGCCAGCAGTTACAGGGGATCAACTAATGAAAAACTGTTTTTT. Amino acids: CASSYRGSTNEKLFF.

The chain employs TRBV10-2 and TRBJ2-7; D call uncertain. Trimming pared 4 bases from V and 3 bases from J, leaving 7 bases between. The CDR3 loop spans 12 amino acids. CDR1 WSHSY and CDR2 SAAADI come from the germline V gene. The CDR3 sequence: CASSGSGYEQYF. The CDR3 nucleotides are TGCGCCAGCAGTGGTTCGGGCTACGAGCAGTACTTC.

The rearrangement uses TRBV7-9 and TRBJ2-3; 7 nucleotides match TRBD2. Germline values: CDR1 SEHNR, CDR2 FQNEAQ (reference sequence). The CDR3 runs 13 residues. With 8 bases clipped from V and 4 bases from J, the junction kept 6 bases outside the gene matches. The CDR3 DNA reads TGTGCCAGCTCCCCGGCGGGGGCAGATACGCAGTATTTT. It yields the protein CASSPAGADTQYF.

In its sample, this clone was seen a few times. This chain links TRBV25-1 with TRBJ1-2, with 7 bases aligning to TRBD1. Germline values: CDR1 MGHDK, CDR2 SYGVNS. The CDR3 totals 14 residues. V lost 2 bases, J lost 11 bases, and 11 bases stayed unmatched. CDR3 coding DNA: TGTGCCAGCAGTGAACGACGGGACAGCGTGGAGTACACCTTC. Protein product: CASSERRDSVEYTF.

This chain's CDR3 is CASSLSSGSSEQYF. DNA for the CDR3: TGTGCCAGCAGTCTTTCCAGCGGGAGTAGCGAGCAGTACTTC. The chain has TRBV7-8 and TRBJ2-7; 8 bases map to TRBD2. The CDR3 is made up of 14 amino acids. Germline CDR1 is SGHVS and CDR2 is FQNEAQ. The J segment lost 6 bases and the V segment lost 6 bases, leaving 10 bases of the junction unmatched.

The genes are TRBV4-2 and TRBJ2-1; the match to TRBD2 covers 9 bases. Trimming removed 1 base from V and 0 bases from J; junction bases left unmatched: 13. The germline V gene encodes CDR1 LGHNA and CDR2 YNFKEQ. The CDR3 loop spans 20 amino acids. Here the CDR3 DNA reads TGTGCCAGCAGCCAAGTCCCGGGACTAGCACAACTCCACTCCTACAATGAGCAGTTCTTC. It translates to CASSQVPGLAQLHSYNEQFF.

The chain uses TRBV29-1 and TRBJ2-2; the D call may be TRBD1 or TRBD2 (6 bases each). V dropped 7 bases and J dropped 3 bases, with 12 bases sitting between them. Looked up from germline, CDR1 is SQVTM and CDR2 is ANQGSEA. The CDR3 totals 13 residues. Here the CDR3 DNA reads TGCAGCGCGGGAGAGGGGGACACCGGGGAGCTGTTTTTT. It yields the protein CSAGEGDTGELFF.

The gene calls are TRBV24-1 and TRBJ2-7; 10 bases are shared with TRBD1. CDR1 and CDR2 from the germline V gene are KGHDR and SFDVKD. This CDR3 contains 16 residues. Germline trimming cut 1 base from V and 6 bases from J; bases unmatched to any gene: 8. CDR3 DNA: TGTGCCACCAGTGATTTATTAGGACAGGGGGTTTCCGAGCAGTACGTC. It translates to CATSDLLGQGVSEQYV.

V is TRBV25-1 and J is TRBJ2-1; 7 bases are shared with TRBD1. Losses at the gene ends were 3 bases for V and 3 bases for J; bases not matched to a gene: 5. CDR3 length equals 15 residues. The germline gives CDR1 MGHDK, CDR2 SYGVNS. CDR3 sequence reads: CASSDLRGLYNEQFF. In nucleotides, the CDR3 is TGTGCCAGCAGTGACTTAAGGGGGCTCTACAATGAGCAGTTCTTC.

The V call is TRBV10-3, the J call TRBJ2-1, with 13 bases lining up with TRBD2. CDR1 and CDR2 (germline): ENHRY, SYGVKD. V gave up 10 bases and J gave up 6 bases; unmatched junction bases: 12. The CDR3 totals 16 residues. The CDR3 spells CATGLGTSGMVNEQFF. CDR3 bases: TGTGCCACCGGCCTCGGGACTAGCGGGATGGTCAATGAGCAGTTCTTC.

The rearrangement uses TRBV29-1 and TRBJ2-5, with 8 positions matching TRBD1. V dropped 7 bases and J dropped 5; count of bases not matched to a gene: 12. The germline gives CDR1 SQVTM, CDR2 ANQGSEA. The CDR3 consists of 14 residues. CDR3: CSALPLQGVETQYF. Written as DNA, the CDR3 is TGCAGCGCCCTCCCACTACAGGGGGTGGAGACCCAGTACTTC.

The chain joins TRBV7-6 to TRBJ2-5; D may be TRBD2 (5 bases). Germline CDR1 is SGHVS and CDR2 is FNYEAQ. The CDR3 is made up of 13 amino acids. The V end was cut by 5 bases, the J end by 1 base, with 8 bases between. The CDR3 reads CASSLGIQETQYF. The DNA for the CDR3 is TGTGCCAGCAGCCTCGGGATCCAAGAGACCCAGTACTTC.

The chain has TRBV19 and TRBJ1-2; 10 bases map to TRBD1. Per the germline V gene, CDR1 is LNHDA and CDR2 is SQIVND (reference sequence). The CDR3 sequence is 11 residues long. The ends lost 9 bases at V and 9 bases at J; junction bases unmatched: 4. The CDR3 DNA sequence: TGTGCCAGCCGGGACAGGGGCAGCTACACCTTC. It encodes CASRDRGSYTF.

The chain recombines TRBV7-2 with TRBJ1-2; D is possibly TRBD1 (6 bases). V was shortened by 5 bases and J by 4 bases, with 17 bases between the two germline ends. CDR3 length: 15 amino acids. The V gene's germline CDR1 is SGHTA and CDR2 FQGNSA. CDR3 region: CASSDHREFSYGYTF. In DNA, the CDR3 is TGTGCCAGCAGCGATCACAGGGAGTTTAGCTATGGCTACACCTTC.

This rearrangement joins TRBV6-5 to TRBJ2-1, with D possibly matching TRBD1 (5 bases). Germline CDR1 reads MNHEY; CDR2 reads SVGAGI. Between the trimmed V and J ends, which lost 6 bases and 10 bases, there was a span of 19 bases. This CDR3 has 14 residues. The CDR3 protein is CASSLTGGLLEQFF. Here the CDR3 DNA reads TGTGCCAGCAGCCTTACAGGCGGATTACTCGAGCAGTTCTTC.

This clone occurred a few times. The chain recombines TRBV3-1 (or the pseudogene TRBV3-2) with TRBJ2-3, with D possibly being TRBD2 (5 bases). V gave up 3 bases and J gave up 1 base, with 11 bases separating them. The CDR3 consists of 15 residues. CDR1 is LGHDT and CDR2 is YNNKEL in the germline V gene (reference sequence). The CDR3 DNA is TGTGCCAGCAGCCAGTGGGAGTTCGGCACAGATACGCAGTATTTT. This codes for CASSQWEFGTDTQYF.

The count of this clone is one. The chain employs TRBV11-2 and TRBJ2-7; TRBD2 aligns across 10 bases. CDR1 and CDR2 from the germline V gene are SGHAT and FQNNGV. Unmatched junction bases numbered 6, after V lost 5 bases and J lost 2 bases. The CDR3 consists of 15 residues. CDR3 sequence: CASSQRTSGPYEQYF. CDR3 nucleotides: TGTGCCAGCAGCCAAAGGACTAGCGGTCCCTACGAGCAGTACTTC.

This chain connects TRBV2 to TRBJ2-2, with 7 bases that match TRBD1. Germline CDR1 and CDR2: SNHLY and FYNNEI. J was trimmed by 0 bases and V by 8 bases; bases with no gene match: 6. This CDR3 spans 15 amino acids. CDR3 DNA sequence: TGTGCCAGCCGACGACAGGGCCCGAACACCGGGGAGCTGTTTTTT. Translating gives CASRRQGPNTGELFF.

The rearrangement uses TRBV19 and TRBJ1-6; TRBD1 might be the D (5 bases). Germline values: CDR1 LNHDA, CDR2 SQIVND (reference sequence). V was pared by 3 bases and J by 7 bases, with 7 bases between. The CDR3 sequence is 13 residues long. The DNA of the CDR3 is TGTGCCAGTAGTATGGGGCAAAATTCACCCCTCCACTTT. This codes for CASSMGQNSPLHF.

As DNA, the CDR3 is TGTGCCAGCAGTGGACAGGGGGCAGGTGAAAAACTGTTTTTT. This translates into CASSGQGAGEKLFF. V gene TRBV7-9 combines with J gene TRBJ1-4; 11 bases are shared with TRBD1. Germline-derived CDR1 and CDR2 are SEHNR and FQNEAQ (reference sequence). V lost 6 bases to trimming and J lost 7 bases; unmatched junction nucleotides: 4. The CDR3 totals 14 residues. The whole variable domain, filled in from reference TRBV7-9 and TRBJ1-4, reads DTGVSQNPRHKITKRGQNVTFRCDPISEHNRLYWYRQTLGQGPEFLTYFQNEAQLEKSRLLSDRFSAERPKGSFSTLEIQRTEQGDSAMYLCASSGQGAGEKLFFGSGTQLSVL.

CDR3 sequence: CASSLGSGRSPLHF. The CDR3 DNA reads TGTGCCAGCAGCTTAGGCTCAGGGCGGTCACCCCTCCACTTT. This chain uses TRBV11-2 with TRBJ1-6; maybe TRBD1 (5 bases). CDR3 length: 14 amino acids. V dropped 1 base and J dropped 10 bases, with 11 bases sitting between them. Germline V lookup: CDR1 SGHAT, CDR2 FQNNGV. The entire variable domain, with the rest obtained from reference TRBV11-2 and TRBJ1-6, is as follows: EAGVAQSPRYKIIEKRQSVAFWCNPISGHATLYWYQQILGQGPKLLIQFQNNGVVDDSQLPKDRFSAERLKGVDSTLKIQPAKLEDSAVYLCASSLGSGRSPLHFGNGTRLTVT.

The chain recombines TRBV6-5 with TRBJ2-5; D call uncertain. Germline values: CDR1 MNHEY, CDR2 SVGAGI. The CDR3 has 14 residues. Trimming cost V 0 bases and J 5 bases, with 10 bases left between them. This CDR3 is CASSYSPGAETQYF. The CDR3, as DNA: TGTGCCAGCAGTTACTCGCCTGGTGCGGAGACCCAGTACTTC.

The chain joins TRBV5-1 to TRBJ2-2, with D maybe TRBD1 (5 bases). Trimming removed 0 bases from V and 1 base from J, with 7 bases in between. The length of the CDR3 is 15 residues. Germline CDR1 and CDR2: SGHRS and YFSETQ. For the CDR3, the DNA is TGCGCCAGCAGCTTGGGAGACAGGAACACCGGGGAGCTGTTTTTT. It is translated as CASSLGDRNTGELFF.

The chain uses TRBV30 and TRBJ2-2, with TRBD2 matching over 9 bases. From germline, CDR1 is GTSNPN and CDR2 SVGIG (reference sequence). The junction had 4 bases not matched to a gene; V was cut back by 3 bases and J by 8 bases. This CDR3 spans 13 amino acids. CDR3 sequence (DNA): TGTGCCTGGAGATTAGCGGGAGCGGGGGAGCTGTTTTTT. This gives the protein CAWRLAGAGELFF.

The chain carries TRBV7-8 and TRBJ2-7; 7 nucleotides line up with TRBD2. V gave up 4 bases and J gave up 4 bases; unmatched junction bases: 25. CDR3 length equals 20 residues. Germline assignment: CDR1 SGHVS and CDR2 FQNEAQ. This CDR3 reads CASSSNPEAQKGGSIYEQYF. For the CDR3, the DNA is TGTGCCAGCAGCTCAAACCCGGAGGCCCAAAAGGGCGGGAGTATTTACGAGCAGTACTTC.